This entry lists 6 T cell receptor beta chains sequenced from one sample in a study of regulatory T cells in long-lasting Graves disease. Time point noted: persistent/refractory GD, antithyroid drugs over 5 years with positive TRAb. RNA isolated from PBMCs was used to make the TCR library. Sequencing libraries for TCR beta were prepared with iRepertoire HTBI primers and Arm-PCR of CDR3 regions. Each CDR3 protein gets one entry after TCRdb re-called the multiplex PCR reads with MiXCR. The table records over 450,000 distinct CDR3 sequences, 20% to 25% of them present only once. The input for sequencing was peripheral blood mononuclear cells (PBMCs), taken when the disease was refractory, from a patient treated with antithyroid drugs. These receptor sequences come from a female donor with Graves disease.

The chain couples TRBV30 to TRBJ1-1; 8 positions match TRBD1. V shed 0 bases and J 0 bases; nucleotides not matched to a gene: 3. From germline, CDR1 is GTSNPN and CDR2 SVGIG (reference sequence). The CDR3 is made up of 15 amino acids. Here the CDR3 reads CAWSVDRGLNTEAFF. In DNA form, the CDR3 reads TGTGCCTGGAGTGTTGACAGGGGCCTGAACACTGAAGCTTTCTTT. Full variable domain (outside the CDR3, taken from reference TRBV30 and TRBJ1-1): SQTIHQWPATLVQPVGSPLSLECTVEGTSNPNLYWYRQAAGRGLQLLFYSVGIGQISSEVPQNLSASRPQDRQFILSSKKLLLSDSGFYLCAWSVDRGLNTEAFFGQGTRLTVV.

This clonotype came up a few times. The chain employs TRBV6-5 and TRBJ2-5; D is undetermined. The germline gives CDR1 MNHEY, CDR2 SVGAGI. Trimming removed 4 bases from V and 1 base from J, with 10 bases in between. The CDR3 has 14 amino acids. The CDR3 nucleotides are TGTGCCAGCAGTTGCTCGAACTCCCAAGAGACCCAGTACTTC. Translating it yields CASSCSNSQETQYF.

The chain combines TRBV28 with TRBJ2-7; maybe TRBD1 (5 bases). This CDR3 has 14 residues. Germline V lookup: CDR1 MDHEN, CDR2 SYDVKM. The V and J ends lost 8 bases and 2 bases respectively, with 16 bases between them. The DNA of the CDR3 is TGTGCCAGCGGCCCCTGGGGCCTAACCTACGAGCAGTACTTC. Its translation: CASGPWGLTYEQYF.

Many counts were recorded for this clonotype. The CDR3 protein is CASLVGGREQYF. CDR3 nucleotide sequence: TGTGCCAGTTTAGTGGGAGGGCGGGAGCAGTACTTC. The chain combines TRBV28 with TRBJ2-7; TRBD2 aligns across 7 bases. Trimming took 9 bases from V and 7 from J; bases not matched to a gene: 9. The CDR3 length is 12 residues. Germline V CDR1 and CDR2: MDHEN, SYDVKM.

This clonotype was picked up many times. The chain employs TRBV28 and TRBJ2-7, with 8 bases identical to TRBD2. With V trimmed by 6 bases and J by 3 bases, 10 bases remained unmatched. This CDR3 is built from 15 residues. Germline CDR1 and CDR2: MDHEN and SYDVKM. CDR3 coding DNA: TGTGCCAGCAGCCCCCGGGGGGGGCTCGTCTACGAGCAGTACTTC. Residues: CASSPRGGLVYEQYF.

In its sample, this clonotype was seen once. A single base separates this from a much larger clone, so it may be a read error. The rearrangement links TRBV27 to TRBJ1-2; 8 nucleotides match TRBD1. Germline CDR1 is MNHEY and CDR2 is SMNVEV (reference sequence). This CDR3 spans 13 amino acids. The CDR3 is CASSPDREHGYAF. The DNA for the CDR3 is TGTGCCAGCAGTCCGGACAGGGAACATGGCTACGCCTTC.